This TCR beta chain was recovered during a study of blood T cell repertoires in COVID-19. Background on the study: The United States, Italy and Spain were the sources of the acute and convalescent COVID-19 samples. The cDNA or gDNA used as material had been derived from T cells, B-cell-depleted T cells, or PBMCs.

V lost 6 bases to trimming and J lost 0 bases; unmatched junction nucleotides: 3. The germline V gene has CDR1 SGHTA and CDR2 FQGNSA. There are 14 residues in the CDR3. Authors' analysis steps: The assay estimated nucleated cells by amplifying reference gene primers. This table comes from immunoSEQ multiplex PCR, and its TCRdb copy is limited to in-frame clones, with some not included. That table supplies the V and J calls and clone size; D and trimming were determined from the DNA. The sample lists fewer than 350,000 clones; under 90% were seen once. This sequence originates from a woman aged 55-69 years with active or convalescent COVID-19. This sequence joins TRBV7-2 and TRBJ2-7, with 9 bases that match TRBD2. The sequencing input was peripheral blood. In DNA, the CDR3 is TGTGCCAGCAGTGGACTAGCGAACTCCTACGAGCAGTACTTC. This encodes CASSGLANSYEQYF.